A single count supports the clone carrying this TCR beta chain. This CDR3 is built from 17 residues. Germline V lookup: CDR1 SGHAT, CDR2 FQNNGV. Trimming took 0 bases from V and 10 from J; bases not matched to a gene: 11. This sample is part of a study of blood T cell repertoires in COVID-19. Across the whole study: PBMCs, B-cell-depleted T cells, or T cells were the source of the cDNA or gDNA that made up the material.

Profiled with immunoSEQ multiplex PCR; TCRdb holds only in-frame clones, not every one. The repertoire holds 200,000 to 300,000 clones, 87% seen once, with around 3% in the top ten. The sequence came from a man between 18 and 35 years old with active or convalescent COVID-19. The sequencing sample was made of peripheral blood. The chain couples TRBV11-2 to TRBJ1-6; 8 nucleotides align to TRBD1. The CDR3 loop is CASSLDLRTGLGSPLHF. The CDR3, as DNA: TGTGCCAGCAGCTTAGATCTCCGGACAGGGTTAGGATCACCCCTCCACTTT. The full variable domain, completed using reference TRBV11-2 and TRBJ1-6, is EAGVAQSPRYKIIEKRQSVAFWCNPISGHATLYWYQQILGQGPKLLIQFQNNGVVDDSQLPKDRFSAERLKGVDSTLKIQPAKLEDSAVYLCASSLDLRTGLGSPLHFGNGTRLTVT.